This T cell receptor beta chain derives from a study of cytomegalovirus exposure and HLA in healthy donors (dated by TCRdb to about 2017). Describing the broader study: An earlier analysis of several hundred of the donors reported 250 to 300 Gb of sequence data and some 120 million unique TCR beta sequences from roughly 180 million T cells. The T cell repertoires of roughly 660 subjects were profiled by immunosequencing and related to cytomegalovirus serostatus. In an earlier analysis of roughly 580 of the donors, high-throughput TCR beta sequencing was used to judge whether each TCR beta V gene segment behaved as functional or pseudogenic. A later analysis re-examined previously published TCR beta repertoires from more than 550 donors and added high-resolution HLA genotyping to investigate patterns of TCR occurrence. The study was designed to test whether signatures of past pathogen exposure could be identified by cataloging public T cell receptors. Among about 410 genotyped donors of the cohort, an average of approximately 240,000 unique TCR beta nucleotide sequences was sequenced per donor, of which approximately 18% were non-productive. All discovery cohort repertoires had been generated using a single sequencing platform. An early release that covered around 590 HLA-typed donors contained approximately 300 gigabases of sequencing data and 65 million to 100 million unique TCR sequences. A later genetic analysis used genome-wide SNP genotypes for about three fifths of the 666 donors, treating that subset as a discovery cohort. The number of donors typed differed by locus, with about 629-640 for A, B, C, DRB1 and DQB1, 522 for DQA1, 606 for DPA1, and around 450 for DPB1. Besides the first cohort of more than 650 subjects, a separate validation cohort made up of roughly 120 different subjects was used. Four to six DR-DQ haplotypes were handled as single units for association and clustering, since linkage in the cohort was strong. Among the roughly 400 genotyped donors, 75% to 90% belonged to the genetic ancestry cluster associated with self-reported Caucasian donors. Alongside the repertoire data, information on donor age, sex, ethnicity and CMV serostatus was compiled. HLA typing covered class I and class II loci at four-digit resolution. To predict cytomegalovirus infection status, the study brought together high-throughput TCR immunosequencing, statistical association of individual TCRs with disease status, and machine learning. The later analysis used no new phenotypic data to find candidate immune exposures, relying instead on TCR beta sequences and their occurrence across donors.

The cohort comprised more than 550 healthy bone marrow donors. At the time of sampling, all cohort members were nominally healthy, though unrecorded immune exposures were likely present. The donor was CMV seropositive and belonged to the group of more than 250 seropositive cohort members. Every donor gave a peripheral blood sample, and the peripheral blood mononuclear cells from that sample were used for TCR beta sequencing. Genomic DNA extraction from the blood cell samples was performed with the Qiagen DNeasy Blood Extraction Kit. Receptors were amplified or captured by the immunoSEQ multiplex PCR assay. For the multiplex PCR, a mixture combining 60 forward primers for TCR Vbeta segments and 13 reverse primers for TCR Jbeta segments was used. The CDR3 region of rearranged TCR beta genes was amplified from genomic DNA with a multiplex PCR assay. On the Illumina HiSeq System, the amplified TCR beta libraries were sequenced as 87-base-pair reads. Regarding the original processing steps: In a later analysis, 80 million or so unique TCR beta chains were counted across the 500 to 850 repertoires, and around 11 million of these chains were shared by at least two donors. To remove PCR and sequencing errors, raw reads were error-corrected and collapsed into unique sequences using a nearest-neighbor algorithm that merged closely related sequences. CDR3 sequences were aligned to IMGT reference sequences to assign V, D and J gene segments. For a sequence to be retained, a match of at least six nucleotides was required to both a V gene segment and a J gene segment. A rearrangement was called productive if the CDR3 had no stop codons and remained in frame with V and J, and every other rearrangement was called non-productive. CDR3 was defined according to IMGT convention as the region running from the second conserved V-encoded cysteine to the conserved J-encoded phenylalanine. In an earlier analysis of more than 550 of the donors, sequences lacking an unambiguous match to a single V gene segment were excluded. In an earlier analysis of more than 500 of the donors, a V segment was called functional when productive rearrangements were above 56.7%, and segregating when the standard deviation between donors exceeded 5%. To diagnose cytomegalovirus status from the catalog of TCR beta chain sequences, a statistical classification framework was built. V and J gene assignment, in a later analysis, came from comparing TCR nucleotide sequences with IMGT/GENE-DB human TR gene sequences. Using the TCRdist pipeline, a later analysis assigned CDR3 sequences along with most-parsimonious VDJ recombination scenarios. In a later analysis, every TCR beta chain was defined by the combination of its CDR3 amino acid sequence and its V-gene family, and reads without a unique V-gene family were dropped. In a later analysis, 450 to 600 highly shared, low-generation-probability nucleotide sequences were removed to address suspected cross-contamination and a sequencing artifact. In a later analysis, a clonal expansion index for each public chain was calculated from normalized within-repertoire ranks of inferred template counts. A later analysis computed generation probabilities with a VDJ recombination model fitted to out-of-frame rearrangements, and checked the results against IGoR. In a later analysis, hypergeometric tests were used to score TCR-TCR, TCR-HLA and TCR-CMV co-occurrence, with a repertoire-size bias correction applied to TCR pairs. In a later analysis, false discovery rates were estimated by permuting HLA or CMV assignments 20 times. In a later analysis, co-occurring TCRs were grouped with DBSCAN, and TCRdist sequence similarity was added when clustering was performed within HLA-allele-positive subsets. Repertoires with fewer than 30,000 or more than 120,000 public chains, plus five repertoires with anomalous nucleotide sharing, were excluded from co-occurrence clustering. TCRdb took over this immuneACCESS table, retaining in-frame rearrangements with V and J assigned. Such tables are incomplete; in checked studies, under half of the missing clones stem from an unresolved V gene, and the remainder is unexplained. V and J calls and clone size come straight from that table; D and trimming were deduced from the DNA. Across this sample there are 150,000 to 200,000 clones, with around three quarters seen only once. Clones ranked in the top ten supply about 2.1% of the sample.

General conclusions and limits of the study: A cluster of highly shared sequence variants was judged likely to represent a technical artifact of the sequencing pipeline. The study gave a list of 150 to 200 TCR beta chains associated with cytomegalovirus. A further reported finding was that TCR beta sequences accurately predicted the HLA-A and HLA-B alleles for most subjects in the first cohort. In a later genetic analysis, a missense DCLRE1C variant was associated with V-gene and J-gene trimming of TCR beta chains, and the association was replicated in an independent cohort. The earlier analysis of approximately 560 of the donors excluded about 16 rarely observed V segments, including chromosome 9 orphons, because counts were too low. The cohort was sequenced for TCR beta chains only, and without alpha or paired-chain data the features that could be detected were limited. The classifier was reported to diagnose cytomegalovirus status with high specificity and sensitivity in both the original and validation cohorts. Because HLA typing was missing for some donors at each locus, association tests included only the typed subset. Most CMV-associated TCR beta chains appeared to be HLA-restricted in a later analysis, and the HLA associations seemed to be driven largely by CMV exposure. Roughly uniform sequencing depth across donors was assumed in presence/absence analyses, although this assumption may not hold. The authors suggested that the approach could potentially be extended to other disease states and immunological phenotypes. Several of the top co-occurrence clusters appeared to be linked to parvovirus B19, influenza, CMV and Epstein-Barr virus, according to a later analysis. In an earlier analysis of about 600 of the donors, most TCR beta V segments appeared in productive rearrangements about 87% or about 30% of the time, broadly matching IMGT annotations. At a false discovery rate of 0.05, a later analysis linked 16,000 or so TCR beta sequences to specific HLA alleles. According to a later genetic analysis, donors in an Asian-associated ancestry cluster had fewer N-insertions in productive TCRs than the roughly 670-donor mean. When HLA alleles, especially DR and DQ, strongly co-occurred, TCR associations were difficult to assign to individual alleles. For the cohort, immune exposure information was limited to CMV serostatus. A few of the identified cytomegalovirus-associated TCR beta chains were confirmed in vitro to be specific for cytomegalovirus antigens. Across donors, most TCR sequences were observed very rarely, whereas some public TCRs were present in many individuals. Because the 87-base-pair reads could not distinguish some IMGT-functional V segments, including TRBV6-2 and TRBV6-3, those segments were excluded. In a later analysis, HLA-associated TCR beta chains were found to be more clonally expanded and to have lower generation probabilities than equally common non-associated chains. Linkage disequilibrium might explain the correlated functional status among segregating V segments, but an unknown experimental factor could not be excluded. A later analysis found that TCR association rates varied across HLA loci, with DRB1 alleles showing the most associated TCRs and HLA-C alleles the fewest.

As encoded in the germline V gene, CDR1 is SGHRS while CDR2 is YFSETQ. After removal of 3 bases from V and 6 bases from J, the junction retains 7 bases not matched to a gene. The CDR3 spans 14 residues, from the cysteine through the phenylalanine. Only the CDR3 region is kept as DNA, spanning 42 bases read in frame from base 1. This clone occurred a few times. Its specific antigen is unknown. Nothing much larger sits one base from this clone, and base qualities are not available. Material: PBMCs. The V gene is TRBV5-1 and the J gene is TRBJ2-7; TRBD1 matches 9 bases in the middle. The sequence was obtained from a woman between 25 and 40 years old in good health and CMV-seropositive. The DNA sequence reads TGCGCCAGCAGCTCTTCCGGGACAGGGACCGAGCAGTACTTC. This encodes CASSSSGTGTEQYF.